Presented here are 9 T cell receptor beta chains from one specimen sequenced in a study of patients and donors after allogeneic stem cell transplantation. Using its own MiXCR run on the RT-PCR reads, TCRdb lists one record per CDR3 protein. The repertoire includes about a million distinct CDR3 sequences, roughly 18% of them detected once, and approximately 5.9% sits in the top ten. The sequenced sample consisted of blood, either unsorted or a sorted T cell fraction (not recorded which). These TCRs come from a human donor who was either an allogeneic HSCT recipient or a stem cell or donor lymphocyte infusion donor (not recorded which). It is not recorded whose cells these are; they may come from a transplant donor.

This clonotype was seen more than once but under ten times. The CDR3: CASTRGQDEKLFF. CDR3 bases: TGTGCCAGCACCCGGGGGCAGGATGAAAAACTGTTTTTT. The chain uses TRBV12-3 or TRBV12-4 and TRBJ1-4; a possible D gene is TRBD1 (6 bases). The CDR3 loop spans 13 amino acids. The V gene lost 7 bases and the J gene lost 6 bases, with 12 bases spanning the gap.

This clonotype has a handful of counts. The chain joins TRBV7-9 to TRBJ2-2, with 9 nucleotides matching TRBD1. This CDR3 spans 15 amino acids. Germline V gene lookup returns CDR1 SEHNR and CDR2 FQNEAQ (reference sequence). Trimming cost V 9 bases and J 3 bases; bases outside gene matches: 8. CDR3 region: CASLLGQGYTGELFF. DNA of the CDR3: TGTGCCAGTCTATTGGGACAGGGATACACCGGGGAGCTGTTTTTT.

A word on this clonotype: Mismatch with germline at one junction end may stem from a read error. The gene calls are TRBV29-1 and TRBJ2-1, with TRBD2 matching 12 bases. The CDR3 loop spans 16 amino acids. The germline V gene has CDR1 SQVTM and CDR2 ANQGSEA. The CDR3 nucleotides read TGCAGCGTCGAAGGGACTAGCGGGTTCTCCTACAATGAGCAGTTCTTC. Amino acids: CSVEGTSGFSYNEQFF.

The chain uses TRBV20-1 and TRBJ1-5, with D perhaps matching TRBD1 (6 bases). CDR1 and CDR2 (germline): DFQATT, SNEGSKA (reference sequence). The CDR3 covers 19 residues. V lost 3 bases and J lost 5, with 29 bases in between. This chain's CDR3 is CSASGYGTGNLTDDQPQHF. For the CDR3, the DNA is TGCAGTGCTAGCGGTTACGGAACAGGGAACCTAACGGACGATCAGCCCCAGCATTTT.

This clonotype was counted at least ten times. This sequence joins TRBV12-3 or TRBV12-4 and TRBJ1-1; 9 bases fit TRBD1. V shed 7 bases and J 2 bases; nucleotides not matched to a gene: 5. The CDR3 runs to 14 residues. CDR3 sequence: CASTMGQGNTEAFF. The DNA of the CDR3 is TGTGCCAGCACCATGGGACAGGGAAACACTGAAGCTTTCTTT.

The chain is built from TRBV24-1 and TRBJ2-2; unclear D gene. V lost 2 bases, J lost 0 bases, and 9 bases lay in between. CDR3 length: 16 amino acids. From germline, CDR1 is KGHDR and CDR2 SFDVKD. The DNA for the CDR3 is TGTGCCACCAGTGATTCGGGCCTAGCGAACACCGGGGAGCTGTTTTTT. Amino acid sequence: CATSDSGLANTGELFF.

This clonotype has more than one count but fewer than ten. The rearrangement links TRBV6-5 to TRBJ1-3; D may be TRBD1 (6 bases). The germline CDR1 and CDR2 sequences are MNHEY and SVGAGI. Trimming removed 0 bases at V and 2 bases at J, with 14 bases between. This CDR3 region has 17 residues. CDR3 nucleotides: TGTGCCAGCAGTTACTCGACTAGGAACAGGGCTGGAAACACCATATATTTT. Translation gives CASSYSTRNRAGNTIYF.

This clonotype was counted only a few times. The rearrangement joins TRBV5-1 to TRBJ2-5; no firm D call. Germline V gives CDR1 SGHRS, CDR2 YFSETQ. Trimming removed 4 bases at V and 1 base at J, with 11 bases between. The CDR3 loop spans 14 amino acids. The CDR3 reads CASSQEPFQETQYF. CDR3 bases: TGCGCCAGCAGCCAGGAGCCTTTCCAAGAGACCCAGTACTTC.

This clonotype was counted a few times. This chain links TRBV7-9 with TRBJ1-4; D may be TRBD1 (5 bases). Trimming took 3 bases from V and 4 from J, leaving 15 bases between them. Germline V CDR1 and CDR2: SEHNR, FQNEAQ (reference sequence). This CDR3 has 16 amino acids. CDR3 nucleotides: TGTGCCAGCAGCTTTCAGAGGGACGGCTTTAATGAAAAACTGTTTTTT. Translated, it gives CASSFQRDGFNEKLFF.